The next 20 T cell receptor beta chains were all read from a single sample in a study of cytomegalovirus exposure and HLA in healthy donors. 13 Jbeta primers and 60 Vbeta primers were used for the PCR. Method: immunoSEQ multiplex PCR; TCRdb's copy keeps in-frame clones and lacks some. The table records about 140,000 clones, about four fifths of them present only once. Sequencing used PBMCs. These receptors all stem from a female donor in good health and CMV-seronegative.

The V and J genes are TRBV5-6 and TRBJ2-1, with D perhaps TRBD1 (6 bases). Trimming took 3 bases from V and 6 from J, leaving 22 bases between them. Germline lookup yields CDR1 SGHDT and CDR2 YYEEEE. The CDR3 runs to 17 residues. The chain's CDR3 is CASSSFRDTSRGNEQFF. The CDR3 region has the DNA TGTGCCAGCAGCTCCTTCCGGGACACTTCCAGAGGCAATGAGCAGTTCTTC.

The rearrangement links TRBV2 to TRBJ1-4; D is possibly TRBD1 (5 bases). Looked up from germline, CDR1 is SNHLY and CDR2 is FYNNEI. This CDR3 has 16 residues. The ends were cut back, 7 bases at V and 0 bases at J, with 15 bases in the middle. This CDR3 reads CASNLGGPATNEKLFF. The CDR3 nucleotides are TGTGCCAGCAATCTGGGGGGACCAGCAACTAATGAAAAACTGTTTTTT.

The rearrangement uses TRBV5-1 and TRBJ1-1; no definite D call. In germline, CDR1 is SGHRS, CDR2 YFSETQ. The CDR3 runs to 14 residues. Trimming stripped 0 bases from V and 1 base from J, with 7 bases between. Here the CDR3 DNA reads TGCGCCAGCAGCTTGGGATTGCGGAACACTGAAGCTTTCTTT. This translates into CASSLGLRNTEAFF. Filled out from reference TRBV5-1 and TRBJ1-1, the complete variable domain reads KAGVTQTPRYLIKTRGQQVTLSCSPISGHRSVSWYQQTPGQGLQFLFEYFSETQRNKGNFPGRFSGRQFSNSRSEMNVSTLELGDSALYLCASSLGLRNTEAFFGQGTRLTVV.

The chain is built from TRBV11-3 and TRBJ2-5, with 12 bases aligning to TRBD2. CDR1 SGHNT and CDR2 YENEEA come from the germline V gene. Trimming at V came to 5 bases and at J to 4 bases, leaving 8 bases not matched to a gene. This CDR3 spans 16 amino acids. CDR3 protein: CASSPRLAGASETQYF. In DNA form, the CDR3 reads TGTGCCAGCAGCCCCCGACTAGCGGGAGCCTCAGAGACCCAGTACTTC. The whole variable domain, filled in from reference TRBV11-3 and TRBJ2-5, reads EAGVVQSPRYKIIEKKQPVAFWCNPISGHNTLYWYLQNLGQGPELLIRYENEEAVDDSQLPKDRFSAERLKGVDSTLKIQPAELGDSAVYLCASSPRLAGASETQYFGPGTRLLVL.

The J gene is TRBJ1-1, the V gene TRBV10-3; D not certain. Trimming took off 3 bases at V and 10 bases at J, with 12 bases between the two ends. This CDR3 region has 12 residues. Germline assignment: CDR1 ENHRY and CDR2 SYGVKD. CDR3 DNA: TGTGCCATCAGTGATGGCGGGGAATCAGCTTTCTTT. Its protein product is CAISDGGESAFF.

The rearrangement joins TRBV7-9 to TRBJ2-7; 9 bases fit TRBD1. The ends lost 6 bases at V and 5 bases at J; junction bases unmatched: 11. From germline, CDR1 is SEHNR and CDR2 FQNEAQ (reference sequence). The CDR3 spans 15 residues. Written as DNA, the CDR3 is TGTGCCAGCAGGGACAACCGGGACAGGGTCCACGAGCAGTACTTC. Its protein is CASRDNRDRVHEQYF. Together with reference TRBV7-9 and TRBJ2-7, the CDR3 gives the full variable domain: DTGVSQNPRHKITKRGQNVTFRCDPISEHNRLYWYRQTLGQGPEFLTYFQNEAQLEKSRLLSDRFSAERPKGSFSTLEIQRTEQGDSAMYLCASRDNRDRVHEQYFGPGTRLTVT.

This sequence joins TRBV27 and TRBJ2-1; 7 bases match TRBD2. V gave up 1 base and J gave up 3 bases; unmatched junction bases: 3. The V gene's germline CDR1 is MNHEY and CDR2 SMNVEV (reference sequence). The CDR3 totals 15 residues. CDR3 loop: CASSLWSSGYNEQFF. The CDR3 DNA follows: TGTGCCAGCAGTTTATGGTCTAGCGGCTACAATGAGCAGTTCTTC.

The sample holds a few counts of this clone. The chain has TRBV27 and TRBJ1-2; 7 nucleotides align to TRBD1. The CDR3 spans 14 residues. V gave up 9 bases and J gave up 1 base; unmatched junction bases: 8. Germline V lookup: CDR1 MNHEY, CDR2 SMNVEV (reference sequence). This CDR3 reads CASGMTGFNYGYTF. CDR3 coding DNA: TGTGCCAGTGGGATGACAGGGTTTAACTATGGCTACACCTTC.

This chain links TRBV7-6 with TRBJ2-1; 12 bases map to TRBD2. V was pared by 5 bases and J by 5 bases, with 4 bases of the junction left unmatched. Germline CDR1 and CDR2: SGHVS and FNYEAQ. This CDR3 is built from 15 residues. CDR3 sequence: CASSTRTSGDNEQFF. Here the CDR3 DNA reads TGTGCCAGCAGCACCCGGACTAGCGGGGACAATGAGCAGTTCTTC. The full variable domain, rest sourced from reference TRBV7-6 and TRBJ2-1, is GAGVSQSPRYKVTKRGQDVALRCDPISGHVSLYWYRQALGQGPEFLTYFNYEAQQDKSGLPNDRFSAERPEGSISTLTIQRTEQRDSAMYRCASSTRTSGDNEQFFGPGTRLTVL.

This clone was counted a single time. Different DNA sequences within this sample yield the same CDR3. The gene calls are TRBV5-4 and TRBJ2-3, with 12 positions matching TRBD2. CDR3 length: 20 amino acids. With V trimmed by 4 bases and J by 1 base, 16 bases remained unmatched. Looked up from germline, CDR1 is SGHNT and CDR2 is YYREEE (reference sequence). The CDR3 DNA sequence: TGTGCCAGCAGCCCCCGTATTGGACTAGCGGGGATATTTGGCACAGATACGCAGTATTTT. Translating gives CASSPRIGLAGIFGTDTQYF.

The V and J genes are TRBV15 and TRBJ1-2; 7 bases are shared with TRBD1. Per germline, CDR1 LNHNV and CDR2 YYDKDF (reference sequence). This CDR3 has 14 amino acids. V shed 2 bases, J shed 3 bases, and the junction held 3 bases outside the gene matches. In DNA form, the CDR3 reads TGTGCCACCAGCAGAACAACAGGGGACTATGGCTACACCTTC. The encoded protein is CATSRTTGDYGYTF.

This clone was counted a single time. V and J are TRBV18 and TRBJ2-2; TRBD2 is a possible D gene (6 bases). The CDR3 covers 16 residues. Looked up from germline, CDR1 is KGHSH and CDR2 is LQKENI. The V gene lost 6 bases and the J gene lost 1 base, with 15 bases spanning the gap. CDR3 in DNA: TGTGCCAGCTCCCTCGCGGGACCTGGGAACACCGGGGAGCTGTTTTTT. Translation gives CASSLAGPGNTGELFF. Variable domain in full (rest from reference TRBV18 and TRBJ2-2): NAGVMQNPRHLVRRRGQEARLRCSPMKGHSHVYWYRQLPEEGLKFMVYLQKENIIDESGMPKERFSAEFPKEGPSILRIQQVVRGDSAAYFCASSLAGPGNTGELFFGEGSRLTVL.

This rearrangement joins TRBV28 to TRBJ2-1, with 13 nucleotides matching TRBD2. J gave up 8 bases and V 7 bases, and 11 bases lay outside the gene matches. The CDR3 is 16 residues long. The germline CDR1 and CDR2 sequences are MDHEN and SYDVKM. The CDR3 bases are TGTGCCAGCACCCGGACTAGCGGGGGCCGGTCTGATGAGCAGTTCTTC. Protein product: CASTRTSGGRSDEQFF.

This clone was picked up one time. The rearrangement joins TRBV2 to TRBJ1-2; 7 bases fit TRBD1. V lost 5 bases and J lost 2; bases outside the gene matches: 20. Per germline, CDR1 SNHLY and CDR2 FYNNEI. The CDR3 is 19 residues long. The CDR3 nucleotides read TGTGCCAGCAGTTCAACCCGGGACAGCTTTCACTCCCTCAACTATGGCTACACCTTC. Its translation is CASSSTRDSFHSLNYGYTF.

This chain uses TRBV9 with TRBJ2-1, with 11 bases lining up with TRBD2. Losses at the gene ends were 4 bases for V and 5 bases for J; bases not matched to a gene: 5. The CDR3 is made up of 15 amino acids. Germline CDR1 is SGDLS and CDR2 is YYNGEE. CDR3 protein: CASSQGLAGNNEQFF. As DNA, the CDR3 is TGTGCCAGCAGCCAAGGACTAGCGGGCAACAATGAGCAGTTCTTC.

Concerning this clone: The CDR3 does not end in the conserved phenylalanine or tryptophan, so this is likely a read error. The J gene is TRBJ1-2, the V gene TRBV5-1; D is uncertain. Germline V gives CDR1 SGHRS, CDR2 YFSETQ. The V gene lost 4 bases and the J gene lost 4 bases, with 17 bases spanning the gap. The CDR3 length is 15 residues. CDR3: CASSRTPSGVYGYTL. The CDR3, as DNA: TGCGCCAGCAGCCGGACCCCCTCGGGAGTCTATGGCTACACCCTC.

The chain employs TRBV27 and TRBJ1-1; no clear D gene. The V and J ends lost 5 bases and 2 bases respectively, with 3 bases between them. The germline V gene encodes CDR1 MNHEY and CDR2 SMNVEV (reference sequence). CDR3 length: 11 amino acids. The CDR3 DNA reads as TGTGCCAGCAGTACTAACACTGAAGCTTTCTTT. Amino acid sequence: CASSTNTEAFF.

This chain joins TRBV5-3 and TRBJ2-6; a weak D match, TRBD1 (6 bases). TRBV5-3 is marked as an open reading frame, function uncertain. Trimming took off 10 bases at V and 10 bases at J, with 18 bases between the two ends. The length of the CDR3 is 13 residues. This CDR3 is CASSLGGRNVLTF. CDR3 nucleotides: TGTGCCTCCTCGTTAGGGGGAAGAAACGTCCTGACTTTC.

The rearrangement links TRBV2 to TRBJ1-2; a weak D match, TRBD1 (6 bases). CDR1 is SNHLY and CDR2 is FYNNEI in the germline V gene. The CDR3 covers 15 residues. V lost 4 bases, J lost 5 bases, and 17 bases lay in between. The CDR3 region is CASSGTAPLSYGYTF. In DNA, the CDR3 is TGTGCCAGCAGTGGGACAGCTCCCCTTTCGTATGGCTACACCTTC.

The J gene is TRBJ1-6, the V gene TRBV7-8; 7 nucleotides match TRBD1. Germline-derived CDR1 and CDR2 are SGHVS and FQNEAQ. The CDR3 covers 15 residues. With V trimmed by 5 bases and J by 7 bases, 8 bases remained unmatched. The CDR3 coding sequence is TGTGCCAGCAGCGGAAAACGGACAGGCAATTCACCCCTCCACTTT. Residues: CASSGKRTGNSPLHF.